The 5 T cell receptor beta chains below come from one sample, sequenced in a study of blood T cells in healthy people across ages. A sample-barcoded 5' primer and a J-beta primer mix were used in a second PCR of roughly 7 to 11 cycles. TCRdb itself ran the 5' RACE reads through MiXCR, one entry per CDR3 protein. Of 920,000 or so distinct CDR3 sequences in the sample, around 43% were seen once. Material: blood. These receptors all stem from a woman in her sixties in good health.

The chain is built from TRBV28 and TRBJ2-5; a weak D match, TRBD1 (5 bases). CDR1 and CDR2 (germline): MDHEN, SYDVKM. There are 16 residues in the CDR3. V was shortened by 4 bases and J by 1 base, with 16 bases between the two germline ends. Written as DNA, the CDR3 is TGTGCCAGCAGTTCCCATGCCGACAGTATCCAAGAGACCCAGTACTTC. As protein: CASSSHADSIQETQYF.

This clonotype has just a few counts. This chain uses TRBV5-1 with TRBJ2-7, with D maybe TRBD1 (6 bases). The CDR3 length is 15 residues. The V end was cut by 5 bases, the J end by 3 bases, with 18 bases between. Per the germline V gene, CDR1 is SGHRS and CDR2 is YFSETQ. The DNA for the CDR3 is TGCGCCAGCAGAGAATCTGGGACAACCTTCTACGAGCAGTACTTC. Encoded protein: CASRESGTTFYEQYF.

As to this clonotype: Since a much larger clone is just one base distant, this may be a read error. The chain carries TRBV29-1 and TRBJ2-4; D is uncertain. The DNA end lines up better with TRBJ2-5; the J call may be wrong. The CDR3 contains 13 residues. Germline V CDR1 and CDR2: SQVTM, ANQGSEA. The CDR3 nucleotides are TGCAGCGGTGCACAGCGAAACCAAGAGACCCAGTACTTC. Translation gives CSGAQRNQETQYF.

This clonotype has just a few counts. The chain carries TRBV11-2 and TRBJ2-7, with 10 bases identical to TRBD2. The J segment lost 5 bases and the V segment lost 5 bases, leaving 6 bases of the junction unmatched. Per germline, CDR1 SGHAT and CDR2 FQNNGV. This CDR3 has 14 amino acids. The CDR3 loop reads CASSRAGGLNEQYF. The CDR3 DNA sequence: TGTGCCAGCAGCCGAGCGGGAGGGCTGAACGAGCAGTACTTC.

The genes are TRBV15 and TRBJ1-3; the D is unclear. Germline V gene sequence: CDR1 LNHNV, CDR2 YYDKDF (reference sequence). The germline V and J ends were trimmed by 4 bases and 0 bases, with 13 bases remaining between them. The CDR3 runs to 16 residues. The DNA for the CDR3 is TGTGCCACCAGCACAAGGACCATTCTCTCTGGAAACACCATATATTTT. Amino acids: CATSTRTILSGNTIYF. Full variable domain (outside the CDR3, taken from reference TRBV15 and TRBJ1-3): DAMVIQNPRYQVTQFGKPVTLSCSQTLNHNVMYWYQQKSSQAPKLLFHYYDKDFNNEADTPDNFQSRRPNTSFCFLDIRSPGLGDTAMYLCATSTRTILSGNTIYFGEGSWLTVV.